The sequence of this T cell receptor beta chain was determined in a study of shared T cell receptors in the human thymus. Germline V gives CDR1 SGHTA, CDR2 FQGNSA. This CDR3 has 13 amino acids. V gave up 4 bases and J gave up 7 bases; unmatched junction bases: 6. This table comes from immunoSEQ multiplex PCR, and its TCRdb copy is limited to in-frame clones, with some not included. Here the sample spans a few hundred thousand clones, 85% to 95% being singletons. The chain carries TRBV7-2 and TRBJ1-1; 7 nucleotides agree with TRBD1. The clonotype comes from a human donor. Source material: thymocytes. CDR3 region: CASSSTGYNEAFF. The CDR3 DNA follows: TGTGCCAGCAGCTCGACAGGGTATAATGAAGCTTTCTTT.